The sequence of this TCR beta chain was determined in a study of T cell changes during pregnancy in multiple sclerosis. CDR3 size: 13 residues. The V gene lost 7 bases and the J gene lost 6 bases, with 16 bases spanning the gap. The germline gives CDR1 SNHLY, CDR2 FYNNEI. Libraries were prepared by immunoSEQ multiplex PCR; TCRdb keeps only in-frame clonotypes and omits some of them. The sample shows more than 80,000 clones, around 90% of them seen only once. The chain has TRBV2 and TRBJ2-7, with D possibly being TRBD1 (6 bases). The clonotype was recovered from a female donor with multiple sclerosis, enrolled in a pregnancy study. The input for sequencing was peripheral blood, taken before pregnancy. CDR3: CASNLDRTPEQYF. The DNA for the CDR3 is TGTGCCAGCAATCTCGACAGGACCCCCGAGCAGTACTTC. Looking up the rest from reference TRBV2 and TRBJ2-7 gives the full variable domain: EPEVTQTPSHQVTQMGQEVILRCVPISNHLYFYWYRQILGQKVEFLVSFYNNEISEKSEIFDDQFSVERPDGSNFTLKIRSTKLEDSAMYFCASNLDRTPEQYFGPGTRLTVT.